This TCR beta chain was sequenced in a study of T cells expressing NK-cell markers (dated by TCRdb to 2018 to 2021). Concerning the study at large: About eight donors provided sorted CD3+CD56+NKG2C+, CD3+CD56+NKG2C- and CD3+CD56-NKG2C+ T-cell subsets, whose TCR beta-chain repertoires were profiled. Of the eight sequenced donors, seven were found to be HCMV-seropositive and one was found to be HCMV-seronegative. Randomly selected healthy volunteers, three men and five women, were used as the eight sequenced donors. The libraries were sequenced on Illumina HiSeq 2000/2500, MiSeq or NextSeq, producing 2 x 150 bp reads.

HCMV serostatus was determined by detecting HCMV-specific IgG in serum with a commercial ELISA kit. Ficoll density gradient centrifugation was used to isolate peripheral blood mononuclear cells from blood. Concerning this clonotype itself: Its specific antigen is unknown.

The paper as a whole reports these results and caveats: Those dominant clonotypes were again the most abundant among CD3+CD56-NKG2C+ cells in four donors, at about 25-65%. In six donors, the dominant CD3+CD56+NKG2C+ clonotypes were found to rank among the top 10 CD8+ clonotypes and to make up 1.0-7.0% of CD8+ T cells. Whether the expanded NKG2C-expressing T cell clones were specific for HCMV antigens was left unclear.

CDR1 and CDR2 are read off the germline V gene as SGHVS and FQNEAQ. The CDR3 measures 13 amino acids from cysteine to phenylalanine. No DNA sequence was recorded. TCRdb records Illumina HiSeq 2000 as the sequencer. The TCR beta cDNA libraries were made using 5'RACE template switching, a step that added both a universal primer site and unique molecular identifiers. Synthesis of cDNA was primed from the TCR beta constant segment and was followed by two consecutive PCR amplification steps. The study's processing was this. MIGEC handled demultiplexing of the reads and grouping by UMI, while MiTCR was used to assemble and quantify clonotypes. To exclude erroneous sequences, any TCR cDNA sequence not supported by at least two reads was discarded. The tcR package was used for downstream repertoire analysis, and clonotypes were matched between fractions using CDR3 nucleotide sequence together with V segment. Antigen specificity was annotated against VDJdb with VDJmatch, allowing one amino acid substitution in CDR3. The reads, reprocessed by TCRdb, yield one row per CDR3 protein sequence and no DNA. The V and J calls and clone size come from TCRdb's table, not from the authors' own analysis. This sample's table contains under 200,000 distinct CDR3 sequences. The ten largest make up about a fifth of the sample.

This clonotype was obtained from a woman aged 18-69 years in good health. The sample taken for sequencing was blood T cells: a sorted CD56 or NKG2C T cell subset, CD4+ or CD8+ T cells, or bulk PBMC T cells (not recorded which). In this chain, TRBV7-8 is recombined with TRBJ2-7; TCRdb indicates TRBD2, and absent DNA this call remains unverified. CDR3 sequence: CASSYGLAEEQYF. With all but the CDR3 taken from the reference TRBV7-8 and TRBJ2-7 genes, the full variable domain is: GAGVSQSPRYKVAKRGQDVALRCDPISGHVSLFWYQQALGQGPEFLTYFQNEAQLDKSGLPSDRFFAERPEGSVSTLKIQRTQQEDSAVYLCASSYGLAEEQYFGPGTRLTVT.